The T cell receptor beta chain under discussion was sequenced for a study of blood T cell repertoires in COVID-19. Across the whole study: Cohort 3 recovered donors had two negative PCRs, clearance, or symptom resolution.

Only in-frame clones appear in the TCRdb table, and some are missing; sequencing was by immunoSEQ multiplex PCR. This sample has 250,000 to 350,000 clones, with about 88% found just once. Germline loops: CDR1 WNHNN, CDR2 SYGVQD (reference sequence). The CDR3 consists of 16 residues. The V segment lost 4 bases and the J segment 4 bases; nucleotides outside the gene matches: 7. This sequence was found in an older woman in a cohort exposed to, infected with or recovered from COVID-19 (not recorded which). This sequence joins TRBV10-1 and TRBJ2-2; 9 nucleotides agree with TRBD2. The specimen was PBMCs or T cells enriched from blood (not recorded which). The CDR3 DNA reads TGCGCCAGCAGTGGGGGTCTAGCGGGACCCACCGGGGAGCTGTTTTTT. This encodes CASSGGLAGPTGELFF.